Below, 29 T cell receptor beta chains from the same sample are listed, as sequenced in a study of T cell repertoires in cytomegalovirus infection. No antigen is known for these receptors. TCRdb ran MiXCR on the reads and lists one entry per CDR3 protein. The sample yields fewer than 1,000,000 distinct CDR3 sequences, around a third seen once. This specimen consisted of cultured CD8+ T cells from PBMCs, obtained from culture after CMV antigen stimulation. The source is a human donor in good health (CMV status not recorded). Some clones in this sample may be carry-over from other donors' samples.

The chain carries TRBV20-1 and TRBJ2-3; the match to TRBD2 covers 12 bases. CDR3 length: 15 residues. Germline V gene sequence: CDR1 DFQATT, CDR2 SNEGSKA (reference sequence). V lost 5 bases to trimming and J lost 2 bases; unmatched junction nucleotides: 5. CDR3 sequence (DNA): TGCAGTGCTCGTGCTAGCGGGGGGGTCACAGATACGCAGTATTTT. The encoded protein is CSARASGGVTDTQYF.

The V and J genes are TRBV4-2 and TRBJ2-4; D is uncertain. V was cut by 0 bases and J by 0 bases, with 9 bases left in between. The germline CDR1 and CDR2 sequences are LGHNA and YNFKEQ. The CDR3 runs 16 residues. The CDR3 loop reads CASSQEYPLAKNIQYF. CDR3 nucleotide sequence: TGTGCCAGCAGCCAAGAATATCCTCTAGCCAAAAACATTCAGTACTTC.

This clonotype has ten or more counts. This chain connects TRBV6-1 to TRBJ2-3, with TRBD2 as a possible D gene (5 bases). Trimming took off 1 base at V and 2 bases at J, with 13 bases between the two ends. CDR3 length: 16 amino acids. The germline gives CDR1 MNHNS, CDR2 SASEGT. The CDR3 DNA is TGTGCCAGCAGTGAAGTCCCTCCTGACTACACAGATACGCAGTATTTT. Translated, it gives CASSEVPPDYTDTQYF.

This clonotype was counted between two and nine times. The chain couples TRBV4-2 to TRBJ1-5; D may be TRBD1 (5 bases). V shed 1 base and J shed 8 bases, with 6 bases lying between them. The CDR3 loop spans 12 amino acids. Germline-derived CDR1 and CDR2 are LGHNA and YNFKEQ. This chain's CDR3 is CASSQGGEPQHF. The CDR3 nucleotides are TGTGCCAGCAGCCAAGGGGGGGAGCCCCAGCATTTT.

The chain joins TRBV6-5 to TRBJ1-1; unclear D gene. Germline lookup yields CDR1 MNHEY and CDR2 SVGAGI. This CDR3 has 13 amino acids. With 5 bases removed from V and 7 bases from J, the gap between germline ends came to 14 bases. The CDR3 coding sequence is TGTGCCAGCAGTCCTGCGGACGGGGTTGAAGCTTTCTTT. It yields the protein CASSPADGVEAFF.

This chain links TRBV6-5 with TRBJ1-1; D ambiguous. CDR1 is MNHEY, CDR2 SVGAGI, per germline. The CDR3 is made up of 15 amino acids. V was trimmed by 0 bases and J by 3 bases, leaving 11 bases between them. CDR3 protein: CASSYSSVGYTEAFF. CDR3 nucleotides: TGTGCCAGCAGTTACTCCTCGGTCGGATACACTGAAGCTTTCTTT.

The rearrangement links TRBV2 to TRBJ2-3; D possibly corresponds to TRBD1 (6 bases). The V end lost 1 base, the J end lost 3 bases, and 11 bases lay between the germline ends. The CDR3 extends over 15 amino acids. Germline CDR1 reads SNHLY; CDR2 reads FYNNEI. As DNA, the CDR3 is TGTGCCAGCAGTGAAGGGGCCAGGGGAACAGATACGCAGTATTTT. Translation gives CASSEGARGTDTQYF.

The chain uses TRBV6-6 and TRBJ1-1; D might be TRBD1 (5 bases). Germline V gives CDR1 MNHNY, CDR2 SVGAGI (reference sequence). The V end was cut by 2 bases, the J end by 4 bases, with 8 bases between. CDR3 length: 13 residues. The chain's CDR3 is CASSYIRATEAFF. The CDR3, as DNA: TGTGCCAGCAGTTACATCAGGGCCACTGAAGCTTTCTTT.

This clonotype was seen a handful of times. The rearrangement uses TRBV5-5 and TRBJ1-2; D ambiguous. The CDR3 has 14 residues. The germline V and J ends were trimmed by 2 bases and 6 bases, with 14 bases remaining between them. Germline V gene sequence: CDR1 SGHKS, CDR2 YYEKEE (reference sequence). Here the CDR3 reads CASSFFSGRDGYTF. For the CDR3, the DNA is TGTGCCAGCAGCTTCTTTTCGGGGAGAGATGGCTACACCTTC.

This clonotype was picked up many times. The chain joins TRBV7-9 to TRBJ2-3; 7 nucleotides match TRBD1. This CDR3 contains 17 residues. Losses at the gene ends were 4 bases for V and 2 bases for J; bases not matched to a gene: 12. Germline V CDR1 and CDR2: SEHNR, FQNEAQ (reference sequence). This chain's CDR3 is CASSSWKGAGPTDTQYF. Here the CDR3 DNA reads TGTGCCAGCAGCTCCTGGAAGGGGGCTGGGCCCACAGATACGCAGTATTTT.

This clonotype was recorded at least ten times. The chain links TRBV7-6 to TRBJ2-6; 8 bases align to TRBD1. The V gene end was trimmed by 1 base and the J gene end by 2 bases; junction bases not matched to a gene: 10. This CDR3 region has 19 residues. Germline lookup yields CDR1 SGHVS and CDR2 FNYEAQ. In DNA form, the CDR3 reads TGTGCCAGCAGCTTAGGGTTCGGACAGGGAGAGGCTGGGGCCAACGTCCTGACTTTC. Translation: CASSLGFGQGEAGANVLTF.

About this clonotype: The junction and the germline gene differ at one end; a read error may be behind it. The rearrangement uses TRBV12-3 or TRBV12-4 and TRBJ2-2, with unresolved D. This CDR3 has 13 residues. Written as DNA, the CDR3 is TGTGGCAGCAGTTTAGGGTCTCCCGGGGAGCTGTTTTTT. This gives the protein CGSSLGSPGELFF.

In its sample, this clonotype was seen a few times. The rearrangement links TRBV3-1 to TRBJ1-2; D unresolved. The CDR3 has 14 residues. Germline V gene data show CDR1 as LGHDT and CDR2 as YNNKEL (reference sequence). V was trimmed by 0 bases and J by 4 bases, leaving 9 bases between them. CDR3 sequence reads: CASSQDRQIYGYTF. CDR3 bases: TGTGCCAGCAGCCAAGATCGCCAGATCTATGGCTACACCTTC.

The J gene is TRBJ2-7, the V gene TRBV27, with 8 positions matching TRBD1. CDR3 length: 16 residues. Trimming cost V 5 bases and J 2 bases; bases outside gene matches: 11. CDR1 MNHEY and CDR2 SMNVEV come from the germline V gene (reference sequence). The CDR3 sequence: CASSPQQGERAYEQYV. CDR3 bases: TGTGCCAGCAGTCCGCAACAGGGGGAGAGGGCCTACGAGCAGTACGTC.

In its sample, this clonotype was seen a few times. V gene TRBV7-8 combines with J gene TRBJ2-1; tentative D call: TRBD2 (7 bases). Trimming shortened V by 5 bases and J by 8 bases, and 16 bases separated the two germline ends. There are 14 residues in the CDR3. CDR1 is SGHVS and CDR2 is FQNEAQ in the germline V gene. As DNA, the CDR3 is TGTGCCAGCAGCCCTAGGGGCGGGGGCGATGAGCAGTTCTTC. Translation gives CASSPRGGGDEQFF.

This clonotype turned up a few times. The gene calls are TRBV6-6 and TRBJ1-4; 8 bases are a match to TRBD1. The CDR3 spans 13 residues. Trimming at V came to 6 bases and at J to 8 bases, leaving 5 bases not matched to a gene. Germline values: CDR1 MNHNY, CDR2 SVGAGI (reference sequence). The CDR3 protein is CASSYRGGEKLFF. The CDR3 region has the DNA TGTGCCAGCAGCTACAGGGGGGGAGAAAAACTGTTTTTT.

The chain employs TRBV25-1 and TRBJ2-5, with 7 bases lining up with TRBD1. V trimming: 5 bases; J trimming: 5 bases; junction bases outside the gene matches: 11. Germline V lookup: CDR1 MGHDK, CDR2 SYGVNS. CDR3 length: 15 amino acids. CDR3 region: CASSRKRGRKETQYF. The CDR3 bases are TGTGCCAGCAGTCGAAAAAGGGGGCGAAAGGAGACCCAGTACTTC.

This sequence joins TRBV18 and TRBJ2-7; 8 nucleotides agree with TRBD1. The CDR3 is made up of 13 amino acids. Germline trimming cut 2 bases from V and 3 bases from J; bases unmatched to any gene: 0. Germline CDR1 and CDR2: KGHSH and LQKENI. The CDR3 nucleotides read TGTGCCAGCTCACCAACAGGGGGCTACGAGCAGTACTTC. This translates into CASSPTGGYEQYF. Together with reference TRBV18 and TRBJ2-7, the CDR3 gives the full variable domain: NAGVMQNPRHLVRRRGQEARLRCSPMKGHSHVYWYRQLPEEGLKFMVYLQKENIIDESGMPKERFSAEFPKEGPSILRIQQVVRGDSAAYFCASSPTGGYEQYFGPGTRLTVT.

A few counts support this clonotype. This rearrangement joins TRBV27 to TRBJ1-1; D not resolved. The germline gives CDR1 MNHEY, CDR2 SMNVEV (reference sequence). The CDR3 contains 13 residues. V was cut by 6 bases and J by 5 bases, with 13 bases left in between. CDR3 region: CASRPWEVTEAFF. The CDR3 DNA reads as TGTGCCAGCAGGCCGTGGGAGGTAACTGAAGCTTTCTTT.

This clonotype was counted between two and nine times. CDR3 sequence reads: CASSGPSGGSSYNEQFF. The CDR3 DNA reads TGTGCCAGCAGCGGTCCTAGCGGGGGGAGCTCCTACAATGAGCAGTTCTTC. This sequence joins TRBV9 and TRBJ2-1; 11 bases map to TRBD2. V was clipped by 3 bases and J by 0 bases; unmatched bases: 5. CDR3 length: 17 residues. CDR1 and CDR2 (germline): SGDLS, YYNGEE.

The chain uses TRBV7-9 and TRBJ1-6; no definite D call. Looked up from germline, CDR1 is SEHNR and CDR2 is FQNEAQ (reference sequence). Trimming took 5 bases from V and 7 from J, leaving 9 bases between them. This CDR3 contains 13 residues. Here the CDR3 DNA reads TGTGCCAGCAGCGCAACAGTCAATTCACCCCTCCACTTT. Its protein is CASSATVNSPLHF. Full variable domain (missing parts from reference TRBV7-9 and TRBJ1-6): DTGVSQNPRHKITKRGQNVTFRCDPISEHNRLYWYRQTLGQGPEFLTYFQNEAQLEKSRLLSDRFSAERPKGSFSTLEIQRTEQGDSAMYLCASSATVNSPLHFGNGTRLTVT.

The chain is built from TRBV7-9 and TRBJ2-5; D may be TRBD1 (6 bases). The CDR3 totals 15 residues. Deletions cut 3 bases from V and 2 bases from J, with 13 bases between. CDR1 and CDR2 (germline): SEHNR, FQNEAQ (reference sequence). In nucleotides, the CDR3 is TGTGCCAGCAGCTTTGAGACAGGCCTACAAGAGACCCAGTACTTC. As protein: CASSFETGLQETQYF.

In this sample, this clonotype turned up many times. The rearrangement joins TRBV7-6 to TRBJ2-5; tentatively, D is TRBD2 (5 bases). Germline lookup yields CDR1 SGHVS and CDR2 FNYEAQ. This CDR3 spans 18 amino acids. Trimming cost V 5 bases and J 2 bases, with 24 bases left between them. The CDR3 spells CASSESLPTRYVQETQYF. CDR3 nucleotide sequence: TGTGCCAGCAGCGAATCACTACCCACTAGATATGTTCAAGAGACCCAGTACTTC.

The J gene is TRBJ1-2, the V gene TRBV6-5; D is possibly TRBD1 (5 bases). Germline lookup yields CDR1 MNHEY and CDR2 SVGAGI. The V end was cut by 2 bases, the J end by 0 bases, with 10 bases between. This CDR3 is built from 15 residues. CDR3 sequence reads: CASSYIREANYGYTF. CDR3 DNA sequence: TGTGCCAGCAGTTACATCAGGGAAGCTAACTATGGCTACACCTTC.

In this sample, this clonotype turned up a few times. The CDR3 protein is CASSYWRANEQFF. The CDR3 nucleotides are TGTGCCAGCAGTTACTGGCGGGCTAATGAGCAGTTCTTC. The chain is built from TRBV6-2 or TRBV6-3 and TRBJ2-1; a weak D match, TRBD2 (5 bases). Trimming left V 1 base short and J 7 bases short, with 8 bases between. Germline assignment: CDR1 MNHEY and CDR2 SVGEGT. The CDR3 is 13 residues long.

The chain recombines TRBV7-3 with TRBJ2-1, with 10 nucleotides matching TRBD2. There are 16 residues in the CDR3. Trimming removed 1 base from V and 5 bases from J; junction bases left unmatched: 5. Germline CDR1 reads SGHTA; CDR2 reads FQGTGA. CDR3 nucleotide sequence: TGTGCCAGCAGCTTAAAGGGACTAGCGTTCGACAATGAGCAGTTCTTC. Its translation: CASSLKGLAFDNEQFF.

This clonotype has only a few counts. The chain has TRBV14 and TRBJ1-4; D unresolved. The germline CDR1 and CDR2 sequences are SGHDN and FVKESK. CDR3 length equals 17 residues. Trimming pared 0 bases from V and 6 bases from J, leaving 17 bases between. The CDR3 DNA reads as TGTGCCAGCAGCCAAGACCCTTTCCTCGACTTAGATGAAAAACTGTTTTTT. It codes for CASSQDPFLDLDEKLFF.

The chain couples TRBV29-1 to TRBJ2-7, with a possible D match to TRBD1 (6 bases). Germline V lookup: CDR1 SQVTM, CDR2 ANQGSEA. There are 14 residues in the CDR3. Trimming cost V 6 bases and J 5 bases, with 20 bases left between them. CDR3 nucleotides: TGCAGCGTGCCGAGTAGAGGGGGTAGTAACGAGCAGTACTTC. It encodes CSVPSRGGSNEQYF.

The chain is built from TRBV10-3 and TRBJ2-6, with D possibly TRBD1 on 6 matching bases. Germline V CDR1 and CDR2: ENHRY, SYGVKD. The V gene lost 5 bases and the J gene lost 0 bases, with 14 bases spanning the gap. This CDR3 has 17 residues. CDR3 bases: TGTGCCATCAGTCTCCGGGACAAGAACTCTGGGGCCAACGTCCTGACTTTC. It translates to CAISLRDKNSGANVLTF.